Listed below are T cell receptor beta chains from one sample, sequenced in a study of blood T cell repertoires in COVID-19. The method was immunoSEQ multiplex PCR; TCRdb's version includes in-frame clones alone and lacks a portion of them. The sample has around 160,000 clones; roughly 84% are singletons. The specimen was PBMCs or T cells enriched from blood (not recorded which). The receptor source for this set is a woman aged 50 to 60 who had been exposed to COVID-19. CDR3s include the opening cysteine and the closing phenylalanine or tryptophan. D genes are given only for firm matches. Size is stated for part of the rows, as once, few or many counts, or as a class when the clone is expanded.

len	abundance	v_gene	d_gene	j_gene	CDR3nt	CDR3aa
15	NA	TRBV5-1	NA	TRBJ2-1	TGCGCCAGCAGCCCCCCCCGGGACAACTACAATGAGCAGTTCTTC	CASSPPRDNYNEQFF
17	NA	TRBV3-1/TRBV3-2	NA	TRBJ1-4	TGTGCCAGCAGCCAAGTTAGGGAAGGGGCAACTAATGAAAAACTGTTTTTT	CASSQVREGATNEKLFF
14	NA	TRBV9	NA	TRBJ2-1	TGTGCCAGCAGCGACCGGGATATAATGGATGAGCAGTTCTTC	CASSDRDIMDEQFF
18	NA	TRBV21-1	NA	TRBJ2-2	TGTGCCAGAGCCGGGACAACCGGGACTAGCTACAGGACCGGGGAGCTGTTTTTT	CARAGTTGTSYRTGELFF
16	NA	TRBV10-3	TRBD2	TRBJ2-3	TGTGCCATCAGCCCCGGACTAGCGGGAGGGGGGGATACGCAGTATTTT	CAISPGLAGGGDTQYF
13	NA	TRBV19	NA	TRBJ1-4	TGTGCCAGTAAGAGGGAGTTGGAGGAAAAACTGTTTTTT	CASKRELEEKLFF
15	NA	TRBV14	NA	TRBJ2-5	TGTGCCAGCAGCCAAACCTACAGGGTCGGGGAGACCCAGTACTTC	CASSQTYRVGETQYF
15	NA	TRBV30	NA	TRBJ2-7	TGTGCCTGGAGTGATGGGACAATGAGTTCCTACGAGCAGTACTTC	CAWSDGTMSSYEQYF
14	NA	TRBV5-1	NA	TRBJ1-2	TGCGCCAGCAGATCGGACGGACTCTCGAGAGGCTACACCTTC	CASRSDGLSRGYTF
15	NA	TRBV19	TRBD1	TRBJ1-3	TGTGCCAGTAGTAAACCCGGGACAGGGGGAAACACCATATATTTT	CASSKPGTGGNTIYF
13	once	TRBV10-3	NA	TRBJ1-5	TGTGCCATCAGACAGGGAGAGGGACAGCCCCAGCATTTT	CAIRQGEGQPQHF
14	NA	TRBV19	TRBD1	TRBJ1-2	TGTGCCAGTAGTAGGACAGGGGGCGCGCATGGCTACACCTTC	CASSRTGGAHGYTF
12	NA	TRBV9	NA	TRBJ2-3	TGTGCCAGCAGCCCAGGGGCAGATACGCAGTATTTT	CASSPGADTQYF
18	NA	TRBV5-6	TRBD2	TRBJ2-1	TGTGCCAGCAGCCTTAACCTGTTGACTAGCGGCCTCTACAATGAGCAGTTCTTC	CASSLNLLTSGLYNEQFF
14	NA	TRBV18	TRBD1	TRBJ1-2	TGTGCCAGCTCACCGACGCAGGGGGCCTATGGCTACACCTTC	CASSPTQGAYGYTF
13	few	TRBV3-1/TRBV3-2	TRBD1	TRBJ2-3	TGTGCCAGCAGCCCGACGAGACAGGGTGGGCAGTATTTT	CASSPTRQGGQYF
15	few	TRBV5-4	TRBD1	TRBJ1-2	TGTGCCAGCAGCTTGGAGGGCAGGGGGCGAGGTGGCTACACCTTC	CASSLEGRGRGGYTF
15	once	TRBV7-9	NA	TRBJ2-1	TGTGCCAGCAGCCCTGCGAGGGTCTCCTACAATGAGCAGTTCTTC	CASSPARVSYNEQFF
14	NA	TRBV3-1/TRBV3-2	NA	TRBJ2-5	TGTGCCAGCAGCCGGATGACAAGGGGAGAGACCCAGTACTTC	CASSRMTRGETQYF
19	many	TRBV4-3	TRBD2	TRBJ2-7	TGCGCCAGCAGCCAAGGAATCGATTGGCGGGAGGAACCGGATTACGAGCAGTACTTC	CASSQGIDWREEPDYEQYF
15	NA	TRBV5-1	TRBD1	TRBJ1-1	TGCGCCAGCAGCTTAGCGGGACAGGGAGGGACTGAAGCTTTCTTT	CASSLAGQGGTEAFF
16	once	TRBV7-9	TRBD1	TRBJ1-2	TGTGCCAGCAGCTTAGCGGACAGGGGGCTCAGCTATGGCTACACCTTC	CASSLADRGLSYGYTF
14	NA	TRBV19	NA	TRBJ1-2	TGTGCCAGTAGTATTGACGTAGTTCGCGGTGGCTACACCTTC	CASSIDVVRGGYTF
15	NA	TRBV2	NA	TRBJ1-3	TGTGCCAGCAGTGAAGGGTGGCAGGGAGGAAACACCATATATTTT	CASSEGWQGGNTIYF
14	NA	TRBV19	NA	TRBJ2-7	TGTGCCAGTTCCTTAACTGGTTATGGCTACGAGCAGTACTTC	CASSLTGYGYEQYF
14	NA	TRBV19	NA	TRBJ1-1	TGTGCCAGTAGTATCGGCGGGGCGCACACTGAAGCTTTCTTT	CASSIGGAHTEAFF
14	NA	TRBV5-6	TRBD1	TRBJ2-1	TGTGCCAGCACAGGCGGGACAGGGTCCAATGAGCAGTTCTTC	CASTGGTGSNEQFF
13	NA	TRBV19	NA	TRBJ2-3	TGTGCCAGTAGTATAAGCGGCACAGATACGCAGTATTTT	CASSISGTDTQYF
15	NA	TRBV5-6	NA	TRBJ1-6	TGTGCCAGCAGCCTACTTACAGGGCTAGGTTCACCCCTCCACTTT	CASSLLTGLGSPLHF
11	NA	TRBV7-9	NA	TRBJ1-1	TGTGCCAGCAGCTTGAAAGAGGAAGCTTTCTTT	CASSLKEEAFF
16	NA	TRBV4-1	TRBD1	TRBJ2-5	TGCGCCAGCAGCCAACCTCAACAGGGGGCACAAGAGACCCAGTACTTC	CASSQPQQGAQETQYF
13	NA	TRBV2	NA	TRBJ1-2	TGTGCCAGCAACCGGGACACATCCGATGGCTACACCTTC	CASNRDTSDGYTF
15	NA	TRBV5-8	NA	TRBJ2-2	TGTGCCAGCAGCTGGGGGCTAACGGACACCGGGGAGCTGTTTTTT	CASSWGLTDTGELFF
15	NA	TRBV19	NA	TRBJ1-1	TGTGCCAGTAGTATCCCGGCGGGGGGGGGCACTGAAGCTTTCTTT	CASSIPAGGGTEAFF
14	NA	TRBV15	NA	TRBJ2-7	TGTGCCACCCAAATCAGGGGCGGTTTCTACGAGCAGTACTTC	CATQIRGGFYEQYF
16	NA	TRBV18	TRBD1	TRBJ2-7	TGTGCCAGCTCACCACTGGGACAGGGGAACTCCTACGAGCAGTACTTC	CASSPLGQGNSYEQYF
18	NA	TRBV3-1/TRBV3-2	NA	TRBJ2-5	TGTGCCAGCAGCCAAGATCAGGCCGCAGTGTTTCGACAAGAGACCCAGTACTTC	CASSQDQAAVFRQETQYF
14	NA	TRBV5-1	TRBD1	TRBJ1-2	TGCGCCAGCAGCCGAACCGGGACAGGGGACCGCTACACCTTC	CASSRTGTGDRYTF
14	NA	TRBV10-3	TRBD2	TRBJ2-1	TGTGCCATCAGTGAGTCTAGCGGGGACAATGAGCAGTTCTTC	CAISESSGDNEQFF
14	NA	TRBV7-9	NA	TRBJ1-1	TGTGCCAGCAGCTTCTTGGGTGTGCTCCCGGGAGCTTTCTTT	CASSFLGVLPGAFF
14	NA	TRBV18	NA	TRBJ1-4	TGTGCCAGCTCACCACCGACAGCTAATGAAAAACTGTTTTTT	CASSPPTANEKLFF
15	NA	TRBV3-1/TRBV3-2	NA	TRBJ2-5	TGTGCCAGCAGCCAGACGGCCGTCGGGGGAGAGACCCAGTACTTC	CASSQTAVGGETQYF
15	NA	TRBV4-3	NA	TRBJ1-1	TGCGCCAGCAGCCAAGATAGGGGCCACGGCGCTGAAGCTTTCTTT	CASSQDRGHGAEAFF
15	NA	TRBV5-1	NA	TRBJ2-1	TGCGCCAGCAGCTTGCTAGTTAGGCACCCCAATGAGCAGTTCTTC	CASSLLVRHPNEQFF
12	once	TRBV27	NA	TRBJ1-1	TGTGCCAGCTCGTCGGGGGGGCGAGAAGCTTTCTTT	CASSSGGREAFF
16	NA	TRBV27	NA	TRBJ1-1	TGTGCCAGCAAGGGGGGGGTTAGGGGCATGAACACTGAAGCTTTCTTT	CASKGGVRGMNTEAFF
16	NA	TRBV7-2	TRBD2	TRBJ2-3	TGTGCCAGCAGCTTAGCGCGGGGGATTAGCACAGATACGCAGTATTTT	CASSLARGISTDTQYF
14	NA	TRBV13	NA	TRBJ2-2	TGTGCCAGCAGCGTCGGACTGGGCCTCGGGGAGCTGTTTTTT	CASSVGLGLGELFF
14	NA	TRBV5-6	NA	TRBJ1-4	TGTGCCAGCAGGAGGCAGGGAGGTCGGGAAAAACTGTTTTTT	CASRRQGGREKLFF
16	NA	TRBV15	TRBD2	TRBJ2-3	TGTGCCACCAGCAGACGAGCGGGGGTCGGGACAGATACGCAGTATTTT	CATSRRAGVGTDTQYF
14	NA	TRBV5-1	NA	TRBJ1-2	TGCGCCAGCAGCTTGGGGCAGGGGTCCTATGGCTACACCTTC	CASSLGQGSYGYTF
13	NA	TRBV4-3	NA	TRBJ2-5	TGCGCCAGCAGCCTGGGAGAACGAGAGACCCAGTACTTC	CASSLGERETQYF
13	few	TRBV5-6	TRBD1	TRBJ2-1	TGTGCCAGCACTCCGACAGGGGTCAATGAGCAGTTCTTC	CASTPTGVNEQFF
15	NA	TRBV11-2	TRBD1	TRBJ2-2	TGTGCCAGCAGCTTAGCAGGGGGCAACACCGGGGAGCTGTTTTTT	CASSLAGGNTGELFF
15	NA	TRBV5-1	NA	TRBJ1-5	TGCGCCAGCAGCGCGTTTTGGGGCGCCAATCAGCCCCAGCATTTT	CASSAFWGANQPQHF